Below, 20 T cell receptor beta chains from the same sample are listed, as sequenced in a study of shared clonotypes between healthy human individuals. Some clones are missing from TCRdb's copy, which holds only in-frame ones; the method was immunoSEQ multiplex PCR. The sample yields under 600,000 clones, roughly four fifths seen once. Sequenced input: PBMCs. These receptors were obtained from a woman between 40 and 50 years old in good health. Some clones in this sample may be carry-over from other donors' samples.

The J gene is TRBJ2-5, the V gene TRBV7-2, with D perhaps TRBD1 or TRBD2 (5 bases each). CDR1 and CDR2 (germline): SGHTA, FQGNSA. V lost 7 bases, J lost 1 base, and 13 bases lay in between. The CDR3 is made up of 14 amino acids. The CDR3 coding sequence is TGTGCCAGCACCCCGGGACGATCCCAAGAGACCCAGTACTTC. It is translated as CASTPGRSQETQYF.

J is TRBJ2-5 and V is TRBV19; 8 nucleotides align to TRBD1. Germline V gene sequence: CDR1 LNHDA, CDR2 SQIVND (reference sequence). V shed 4 bases, J shed 4 bases, and the junction held 5 bases outside the gene matches. CDR3 size: 14 residues. The CDR3 spells CASSTWTGPETQYF. CDR3 sequence (DNA): TGTGCCAGTAGTACATGGACAGGGCCAGAGACCCAGTACTTC.

The chain joins TRBV9 to TRBJ2-5; 11 nucleotides align to TRBD1. The CDR3 runs 15 residues. With 3 bases clipped from V and 5 bases from J, the junction kept 6 bases outside the gene matches. CDR1 SGDLS and CDR2 YYNGEE come from the germline V gene. As DNA, the CDR3 is TGTGCCAGCAGCGCCCCCGGGACAGGGGGTGAGACCCAGTACTTC. Translation: CASSAPGTGGETQYF. Using reference TRBV9 and TRBJ2-5 for the parts outside the CDR3, the full variable domain is DSGVTQTPKHLITATGQRVTLRCSPRSGDLSVYWYQQSLDQGLQFLIQYYNGEERAKGNILERFSAQQFPDLHSELNLSSLELGDSALYFCASSAPGTGGETQYFGPGTRLLVL.

V is TRBV5-6 and J is TRBJ2-3; TRBD2 aligns across 10 bases. J lost 3 bases, V lost 0 bases, and 4 bases had no gene match. In germline, CDR1 is SGHDT, CDR2 YYEEEE. CDR3 length: 16 amino acids. CDR3 DNA: TGTGCCAGCAGCTTGGGAACTAGCGGGACAACAGATACGCAGTATTTT. Translated: CASSLGTSGTTDTQYF.

Of note for this clone: The junction does not match germline at one end; this may be a read error. This chain joins TRBV5-1 and TRBJ2-1, with 7 bases aligning to TRBD2. CDR1 is SGHRS and CDR2 is YFSETQ in the germline V gene. The CDR3 totals 13 residues. The CDR3 region has the DNA TGCGCCAGCAGCCCCCTAGCGGCCAATGATCAGTTCTTC. Translating it yields CASSPLAANDQFF.

The CDR3, as DNA: TGTGCCAGCAGCTTATGGGATAACTCCTACGAGCAGTACTTC. Protein: CASSLWDNSYEQYF. The V gene is TRBV11-2, the J gene TRBJ2-7; D gene unclear. CDR1 and CDR2 from the germline V gene are SGHAT and FQNNGV. Trimming left V 2 bases short and J 0 bases short, with 8 bases between. CDR3 length equals 14 residues. Supplemented by reference TRBV11-2 and TRBJ2-7, the full variable domain reads EAGVAQSPRYKIIEKRQSVAFWCNPISGHATLYWYQQILGQGPKLLIQFQNNGVVDDSQLPKDRFSAERLKGVDSTLKIQPAKLEDSAVYLCASSLWDNSYEQYFGPGTRLTVT.

This clone was seen once. This chain uses TRBV7-6 with TRBJ1-4; a weak D match, TRBD1 (6 bases). The V end lost 5 bases, the J end lost 3 bases, and 19 bases lay between the germline ends. The germline V gene has CDR1 SGHVS and CDR2 FNYEAQ. The CDR3 is made up of 17 amino acids. CDR3 coding DNA: TGTGCCAGCAGCCCATCACCGGGGGGGCTGGCTAATGAAAAACTGTTTTTT. Protein: CASSPSPGGLANEKLFF.

V gene TRBV2 combines with J gene TRBJ2-2, with a weak D call TRBD2 (6 bases). V was clipped by 5 bases and J by 4 bases, with 11 bases between them. There are 14 residues in the CDR3. Germline lookup yields CDR1 SNHLY and CDR2 FYNNEI. The CDR3 loop is CASSLSGTTGELFF. In DNA form, the CDR3 reads TGTGCCAGCAGTCTTAGCGGAACCACCGGGGAGCTGTTTTTT.

The V gene is TRBV30, the J gene TRBJ2-2; a possible D gene is TRBD2 (6 bases). Germline V gene sequence: CDR1 GTSNPN, CDR2 SVGIG (reference sequence). V dropped 3 bases and J dropped 0 bases, with 8 bases sitting between them. This CDR3 has 14 residues. The CDR3 DNA sequence: TGTGCCTGGAGATCTAGCGCGAACACCGGGGAGCTGTTTTTT. Residues: CAWRSSANTGELFF.

The chain couples TRBV29-1 to TRBJ1-2; no definite D call. The CDR3 is 12 residues long. CDR1 and CDR2 (germline): SQVTM, ANQGSEA. Trimming stripped 2 bases from V and 8 bases from J, with 12 bases between. This chain's CDR3 is CSVEWQLSGYTF. For the CDR3, the DNA is TGCAGCGTTGAATGGCAGCTTAGCGGCTACACCTTC. Full variable domain (remainder filled in from reference TRBV29-1 and TRBJ1-2): SAVISQKPSRDICQRGTSLTIQCQVDSQVTMMFWYRQQPGQSLTLIATANQGSEATYESGFVIDKFPISRPNLTFSTLTVSNMSPEDSSIYLCSVEWQLSGYTFGSGTRLTVV.

The V gene is TRBV18, the J gene TRBJ2-7; D remains unclear. The CDR3 totals 12 residues. Germline-derived CDR1 and CDR2 are KGHSH and LQKENI. V lost 2 bases and J 2 bases, leaving 4 bases between the germline ends. The CDR3 loop is CASSPSAYEQYF. As DNA, the CDR3 is TGTGCCAGCTCACCATCGGCCTACGAGCAGTACTTC.

This rearrangement joins TRBV30 to TRBJ2-7; D gene ambiguous. Trimming cost V 2 bases and J 1 base, with 15 bases left between them. This CDR3 is built from 15 residues. CDR1 is GTSNPN, CDR2 SVGIG, per germline (reference sequence). CDR3 amino acids: CAWSQLRHPSYEQYF. CDR3 sequence (DNA): TGTGCCTGGAGTCAACTCCGACACCCATCCTACGAGCAGTACTTC.

This chain connects TRBV5-1 to TRBJ2-7, with D possibly being TRBD1 (6 bases). Trimming took 4 bases from V and 6 from J, leaving 11 bases between them. The V gene's germline CDR1 is SGHRS and CDR2 YFSETQ. The CDR3 length is 12 residues. CDR3 sequence reads: CASSTGSPEQYF. The CDR3 region has the DNA TGCGCCAGCAGCACAGGGTCTCCCGAGCAGTACTTC.

This clone occurred once. This sample includes further DNA sequences coding for the same CDR3. The CDR3 here is CASSIGTPSSYEQYF. CDR3 in DNA: TGTGCCAGTAGTATAGGCACACCAAGCTCCTACGAGCAGTACTTC. The chain links TRBV19 to TRBJ2-7; no reliable D call. V gave up 1 base and J gave up 0 bases, with 10 bases separating them. Germline CDR1 reads LNHDA; CDR2 reads SQIVND (reference sequence). The CDR3 totals 15 residues. Using reference TRBV19 and TRBJ2-7 for the parts outside the CDR3, the full variable domain is DGGITQSPKYLFRKEGQNVTLSCEQNLNHDAMYWYRQDPGQGLRLIYYSQIVNDFQKGDIAEGYSVSREKKESFPLTVTSAQKNPTAFYLCASSIGTPSSYEQYFGPGTRLTVT.

This clone has a handful of counts. The chain carries TRBV5-1 and TRBJ1-6; possible D gene TRBD1, 5 bases. The CDR3 runs 14 residues. Germline V gene sequence: CDR1 SGHRS, CDR2 YFSETQ. The V gene lost 3 bases and the J gene lost 5 bases, with 9 bases spanning the gap. In DNA form, the CDR3 reads TGCGCCAGCAGCTGGGGGGAGCATAATTCACCCCTCCACTTT. It specifies CASSWGEHNSPLHF.

This clone occurred many times. The J gene is TRBJ2-6, the V gene TRBV25-1; 8 nucleotides agree with TRBD1. Trimming at V came to 10 bases and at J to 3 bases, leaving 11 bases not matched to a gene. The CDR3 loop spans 16 amino acids. CDR1 is MGHDK, CDR2 SYGVNS, per germline. In nucleotides, the CDR3 is TGTGCCACCTCCCCGCAGGGGGCGGATGGGGCCAACGTCCTGACTTTC. Translating gives CATSPQGADGANVLTF.

This chain uses TRBV30 with TRBJ2-2, with D possibly TRBD1 on 7 matching bases. The ends were cut back, 7 bases at V and 4 bases at J, with 16 bases in the middle. CDR3 size: 14 residues. Germline CDR1 GTSNPN, CDR2 SVGIG (reference sequence). CDR3 sequence (DNA): TGTGCCTCTCCAGGGGGAGGAGGCACCGGGGAGCTGTTTTTT. This translates into CASPGGGGTGELFF.

The genes are TRBV28 and TRBJ2-1; D is uncertain. The CDR3 is 14 residues long. V gave up 4 bases and J gave up 4 bases, with 11 bases separating them. Germline values: CDR1 MDHEN, CDR2 SYDVKM. CDR3: CASSSRADYNEQFF. As DNA, the CDR3 is TGTGCCAGCAGTTCCCGGGCGGATTACAATGAGCAGTTCTTC.

The V gene is TRBV5-4, the J gene TRBJ1-2; D may be TRBD1 (5 bases). CDR3 length equals 16 residues. Germline CDR1 is SGHNT and CDR2 is YYREEE (reference sequence). Trimming shortened V by 0 bases and J by 4 bases, and 16 bases separated the two germline ends. CDR3 sequence (DNA): TGTGCCAGCAGCTTGGGATGGGCGTCGGGGGGCTATGGCTACACCTTC. Translating it yields CASSLGWASGGYGYTF.

This chain joins TRBV28 and TRBJ2-7; 7 bases match TRBD1. Germline V CDR1 and CDR2: MDHEN, SYDVKM. The junction had 7 bases not matched to a gene; V was cut back by 8 bases and J by 3 bases. This CDR3 is built from 13 residues. The DNA of the CDR3 is TGTGCCAGCCGACCCGGGACAGACTACGAGCAGTACTTC. This encodes CASRPGTDYEQYF.